This T cell receptor beta chain was sequenced during a study of cytomegalovirus exposure and HLA in healthy donors. Study-level findings and limits: Researchers catalogued over 150 TCR beta chains as cytomegalovirus-associated. Per published reports, the classifier diagnosed cytomegalovirus status with high specificity and sensitivity. Earlier analysis found most TCR beta V segments productive about 87% or about 30% of the time.

This clone turned up a few times. Its antigen is undetermined. This CDR3 is 13 amino acids long. Germline assignment: CDR1 SNHLY and CDR2 FYNNEI. The V gene end was trimmed by 6 bases and the J gene end by 9 bases; junction bases not matched to a gene: 3. PCR amplification relied on 60 Vbeta primers (plus 13 Jbeta primers). Clones were read by immunoSEQ multiplex PCR, and TCRdb kept only the in-frame ones, dropping some. The sample contains 99,000 or so clones, roughly 15% of which appear only once. The receptor was derived from a female donor in good health and CMV-seronegative. The source material was PBMCs. The V call is TRBV2, the J call TRBJ2-1; 12 bases are a match to TRBD2. CDR3 sequence reads: CASRTSGSREQFF. In DNA form, the CDR3 reads TGTGCCAGCAGGACTAGCGGGAGTCGTGAGCAGTTCTTC.